What follows are 22 T cell receptor beta chains derived from one specimen sequenced in a study of blood T cells in healthy people across ages. The use of a sample-barcoded 5' primer and a J-beta primer mix characterized a second PCR of roughly 7 to 11 cycles. TCRdb redid the calling of the 5' RACE reads with MiXCR, one entry per CDR3 protein. The sample contains about 940,000 distinct CDR3 sequences, 48% of which appear only once. The sequenced sample consisted of blood. Receptors originate from a man aged 25 to 45 in good health.

The V and J genes are TRBV18 and TRBJ1-5; D uncertain. CDR1 and CDR2 (germline): KGHSH, LQKENI. CDR3 length: 13 amino acids. Trimming shortened V by 1 base and J by 7 bases, and 8 bases separated the two germline ends. The CDR3 nucleotides are TGTGCCAGCTCACCACGGGATATACAGCCCCAGCATTTT. It encodes CASSPRDIQPQHF.

The chain employs TRBV28 and TRBJ1-2; TRBD1 matches 11 bases. Trimming removed 5 bases from V and 6 bases from J; junction bases left unmatched: 8. The CDR3 has 15 residues. CDR1 and CDR2 from the germline V gene are MDHEN and SYDVKM. The CDR3 here is CASSPPGQGADGYTF. The CDR3 DNA is TGTGCCAGCAGTCCCCCAGGACAGGGGGCGGATGGCTACACCTTC.

This chain joins TRBV20-1 and TRBJ2-3; TRBD2 aligns across 9 bases. Germline CDR1 DFQATT, CDR2 SNEGSKA (reference sequence). The CDR3 has 15 residues. V shed 6 bases and J 3 bases; nucleotides not matched to a gene: 10. CDR3 in amino acids: CSAPRGGGATDTQYF. DNA for the CDR3: TGCAGTGCCCCGCGTGGCGGGGGGGCAACAGATACGCAGTATTTT.

The chain has TRBV4-3 and TRBJ2-7; 8 bases line up with TRBD1. The V gene end was trimmed by 1 base and the J gene end by 5 bases; junction bases not matched to a gene: 10. Germline CDR1 LGHNA, CDR2 YSLEER. The CDR3 is made up of 16 amino acids. The CDR3 DNA reads TGCGCCAGCAGCCAAGGTCGGACAGGGCTTTTTAACGAGCAGTACTTC. Amino acid sequence: CASSQGRTGLFNEQYF.

In DNA form, the CDR3 reads TGTGCCAGCGCCTTTTCGGACAGGTCTAATGAAAAACTGTTTTTT. Translated: CASAFSDRSNEKLFF. The chain links TRBV12-3 or TRBV12-4 to TRBJ1-4; 7 positions agree with TRBD1. The ends lost 8 bases at V and 3 bases at J; junction bases unmatched: 9. The CDR3 spans 15 residues.

The rearrangement uses TRBV30 and TRBJ2-4; 9 bases agree with TRBD1. The DNA matches TRBJ2-7 better at its end, which makes the J call doubtful. The CDR3 has 15 residues. CDR1 is GTSNPN and CDR2 is SVGIG in the germline V gene (reference sequence). DNA of the CDR3: TGTGCCTGGAGTCGCCGGGACAGGGATATATACGAGCAGTACTTC. Translated: CAWSRRDRDIYEQYF.

This rearrangement joins TRBV20-1 to TRBJ2-5, with TRBD2 matching 12 bases. The CDR3 extends over 14 amino acids. Unmatched junction bases numbered 13, after V lost 6 bases and J lost 11 bases. CDR1 and CDR2 (germline): DFQATT, SNEGSKA (reference sequence). The CDR3 spells CSATSGGYINEQYF. CDR3 sequence (DNA): TGCAGTGCAACTAGCGGGGGGTATATTAATGAGCAGTACTTC.

This clonotype has just a few counts. This chain links TRBV29-1 with TRBJ2-3; D uncertain. The CDR3 is 15 amino acids. The V end lost 1 base, the J end lost 4 bases, and 15 bases lay between the germline ends. Germline CDR1 and CDR2: SQVTM and ANQGSEA. CDR3 amino acids: CSVEGSQVVADTQYF. For the CDR3, the DNA is TGCAGCGTTGAAGGGAGTCAGGTGGTTGCAGATACGCAGTATTTT.

The gene calls are TRBV4-1 and TRBJ2-3, with TRBD2 matching 10 bases. Germline V gene data show CDR1 as MGHRA and CDR2 as YSYEKL. Germline trimming cut 5 bases from V and 5 bases from J; bases unmatched to any gene: 1. CDR3 length: 13 residues. CDR3 nucleotides: TGCGCCAGCAGCAGCGGGGGGGTAGATACGCAGTATTTT. This gives the protein CASSSGGVDTQYF.

The chain is built from TRBV12-3 or TRBV12-4 and TRBJ1-5; the match to TRBD1 covers 7 bases. This CDR3 has 14 residues. The V and J ends lost 8 bases and 4 bases, in that order; junction bases with no gene match: 8. CDR3 sequence (DNA): TGTGCCAGCGGACAGGCCCTAATTAATCAGCCCCAGCATTTT. This sequence encodes CASGQALINQPQHF.

The chain couples TRBV2 to TRBJ2-3, with D possibly being TRBD1 or TRBD2 (5 bases each). Trimming took off 5 bases at V and 5 bases at J, with 8 bases between the two ends. Per the germline V gene, CDR1 is SNHLY and CDR2 is FYNNEI. This CDR3 is 12 amino acids long. CDR3 region: CASSRGVDTQYF. DNA for the CDR3: TGTGCCAGCAGTCGAGGGGTAGATACGCAGTATTTT. Full variable domain (remainder filled in from reference TRBV2 and TRBJ2-3): EPEVTQTPSHQVTQMGQEVILRCVPISNHLYFYWYRQILGQKVEFLVSFYNNEISEKSEIFDDQFSVERPDGSNFTLKIRSTKLEDSAMYFCASSRGVDTQYFGPGTRLTVL.

This clonotype is a singleton in its sample. This rearrangement joins TRBV20-1 to TRBJ1-5; maybe TRBD1 (5 bases). The CDR3 spans 15 residues. V lost 0 bases and J lost 6, with 15 bases in between. CDR1 and CDR2 (germline): DFQATT, SNEGSKA (reference sequence). The DNA of the CDR3 is TGCAGTGCTAGAGATCCGGGACCAGGAGCTCAGCCCCAGCATTTT. Protein product: CSARDPGPGAQPQHF.

This clonotype was counted between two and nine times. J is TRBJ2-3 and V is TRBV6-5; the D gene is possibly TRBD2 (7 bases). The CDR3 sequence is 15 residues long. Germline V gene lookup returns CDR1 MNHEY and CDR2 SVGAGI. Trimming took off 6 bases at V and 4 bases at J, with 17 bases between the two ends. The CDR3 sequence: CASRRDGGRSDTQYF. The CDR3 DNA reads as TGTGCCAGCAGACGAGACGGGGGGCGGTCAGATACGCAGTATTTT.

V usage is TRBV5-1 and J usage is TRBJ2-1; D call uncertain. Germline-derived CDR1 and CDR2 are SGHRS and YFSETQ. V lost 0 bases and J lost 7, with 8 bases in between. CDR3 length: 13 amino acids. The CDR3: CASSLVSGNEQFF. Written as DNA, the CDR3 is TGCGCCAGCAGCTTGGTATCAGGAAATGAGCAGTTCTTC.

This clonotype was detected a few times. The chain's CDR3 is CASSQVEGVDEKLFF. CDR3 coding DNA: TGCGCCAGCAGCCAAGTGGAGGGGGTGGATGAAAAACTGTTTTTT. V and J are TRBV4-1 and TRBJ1-4; TRBD1 might be the D (6 bases). Germline V gene lookup returns CDR1 MGHRA and CDR2 YSYEKL. The CDR3 totals 15 residues. V was pared by 1 base and J by 6 bases, with 12 bases between.

Written as DNA, the CDR3 is TGCGCCAGCAGCTTGGGGACACATGAAGAGACCCAGTACTTC. Translated, it gives CASSLGTHEETQYF. The chain has TRBV5-1 and TRBJ2-5; D may be TRBD1 (5 bases). V lost 0 bases to trimming and J lost 3 bases, with 9 bases between them. CDR3 length: 14 residues. Germline CDR1 reads SGHRS; CDR2 reads YFSETQ.

V is TRBV6-2 or TRBV6-3 and J is TRBJ1-5, with D maybe TRBD1 (5 bases). The DNA matches TRBJ2-3 better at its end, which makes the J call doubtful. This CDR3 has 14 residues. Germline-derived CDR1 and CDR2 are MNHEY and SVGEGT. For the CDR3, the DNA is TGTGCCAGCACCGACAGTTATAGCAATCAGCCCCAGTATTTT. Translating it yields CASTDSYSNQPQYF.

The rearrangement links TRBV5-1 to TRBJ2-7; TRBD2 aligns across 10 bases. CDR3 length: 14 residues. Germline CDR1 SGHRS, CDR2 YFSETQ. V shed 4 bases and J 3 bases; nucleotides not matched to a gene: 4. CDR3 bases: TGCGCCAGCAGCGTCGGGACTAGCGACTACGAGCAGTACTTC. The encoded protein is CASSVGTSDYEQYF. Full variable domain (rest looked up from reference TRBV5-1 and TRBJ2-7): KAGVTQTPRYLIKTRGQQVTLSCSPISGHRSVSWYQQTPGQGLQFLFEYFSETQRNKGNFPGRFSGRQFSNSRSEMNVSTLELGDSALYLCASSVGTSDYEQYFGPGTRLTVT.

The gene calls are TRBV5-1 and TRBJ2-5; D may be TRBD1 (6 bases). Trimming removed 4 bases at V and 4 bases at J, with 17 bases between. Germline V gene lookup returns CDR1 SGHRS and CDR2 YFSETQ. The CDR3 loop spans 15 amino acids. Here the CDR3 DNA reads TGCGCCAGCAGCCGTGCCCAACAGGGTGCAGAGACCCAGTACTTC. Protein: CASSRAQQGAETQYF.

The J gene is TRBJ1-4, the V gene TRBV20-1; D not certain. Looked up from germline, CDR1 is DFQATT and CDR2 is SNEGSKA (reference sequence). V dropped 6 bases and J dropped 8 bases, with 16 bases sitting between them. The CDR3 has 13 residues. The CDR3 DNA follows: TGCAGTGCGTCCGATGGCGGTAGGGAAAAACTGTTTTTT. Amino acid sequence: CSASDGGREKLFF.

The V and J genes are TRBV7-9 and TRBJ2-3, with TRBD2 matching 7 bases. Germline-derived CDR1 and CDR2 are SEHNR and FQNEAQ (reference sequence). The CDR3 length is 15 residues. The V gene end was trimmed by 6 bases and the J gene end by 6 bases; junction bases not matched to a gene: 12. CDR3 DNA: TGTGCCAGCAGTCCAACCGGGACTACATACGATACGCAGTATTTT. It encodes CASSPTGTTYDTQYF.

This clonotype showed up just a few times. The chain recombines TRBV4-3 with TRBJ2-7; D gene uncertain. The CDR3 has 14 residues. V was shortened by 0 bases and J by 2 bases, with 8 bases between the two germline ends. Germline-derived CDR1 and CDR2 are LGHNA and YSLEER. CDR3 sequence (DNA): TGCGCCAGCAGCCAAGAAAATGCAGCCTACGAGCAGTACTTC. Its translation: CASSQENAAYEQYF.